A selection of T cell receptor beta chains follows, all from one sample in a study of blood T cell repertoires in COVID-19. Sequenced by immunoSEQ multiplex PCR; TCRdb stores in-frame clones only, minus some. The table includes under 85,000 clones, 90% detected once. The sample was peripheral blood. These receptors all come from a man aged 45-65 years with acute or convalescent COVID-19. Both conserved end residues are part of each CDR3. Each record gives: CDR3 protein, CDR3 DNA, V gene, J gene, D gene, clone size, CDR3 length. A D gene is named only where the DNA matches it firmly. A clone size is listed for some rows: how often the clone was seen (once, few, many), or a class if it is expanded.

CASSPIRGGEAGELFF	TGTGCCAGCAGCCCTATACGCGGGGGGGAGGCCGGGGAGCTGTTTTTT	TRBV11-2	TRBJ2-2	TRBD2	.	16
CASSPSDMNTEAFF	TGTGCCAGCAGCCCCTCTGACATGAACACTGAAGCTTTCTTT	TRBV7-2	TRBJ1-1	.	.	14
CASSLDRGRTEAFF	TGTGCCAGCAGCTTGGACAGGGGGCGTACTGAAGCTTTCTTT	TRBV5-8	TRBJ1-1	TRBD1	.	14
CASSQAAATGEQYF	TGCGCCAGCAGCCAAGCTGCAGCCACGGGTGAGCAGTACTTC	TRBV4-3	TRBJ2-7	.	few	14
CASSPAGAGTQYF	TGTGCCAGCAGCCCCGCGGGGGCCGGGACCCAGTACTTC	TRBV11-2	TRBJ2-5	.	.	13
CASSSQSGVVGQPQHF	TGTGCCAGCAGCTCTCAATCGGGAGTCGTAGGACAGCCCCAGCATTTT	TRBV7-2	TRBJ1-5	.	.	16
CASSPHPSGQGSSAQHF	TGCGCCAGCAGCCCACACCCTTCTGGACAGGGTTCGTCGGCCCAGCATTTT	TRBV4-3	TRBJ1-5	TRBD1	.	17
CASSVATSGREFGELFF	TGTGCCAGCAGCGTAGCGACTAGCGGGAGGGAATTCGGGGAGCTGTTTTTT	TRBV9	TRBJ2-2	TRBD2	.	17
CATDDLRDRHNEQFF	TGTGCCACCGATGACTTGCGGGATCGTCACAATGAGCAGTTCTTC	TRBV24-1	TRBJ2-1	.	.	15
CAWSVPDRVKPQHF	TGTGCCTGGAGTGTACCGGACAGGGTTAAGCCCCAGCATTTT	TRBV30	TRBJ1-5	TRBD1	few	14
CASSQIGQGRTEAFF	TGCGCCAGCAGCCAAATAGGACAGGGAAGAACCGAAGCTTTCTTT	TRBV4-1	TRBJ1-1	TRBD1	.	15
CASSRGSGNEYEQYF	TGTGCCAGCAGCCGGGGTAGCGGGAATGAGTACGAGCAGTACTTC	TRBV11-2	TRBJ2-7	TRBD2	once	15
CAISESGQGADTQYF	TGTGCCATCAGTGAGTCGGGGCAGGGTGCAGATACGCAGTATTTT	TRBV10-3	TRBJ2-3	.	.	15
CATSDLTLSGIHTGELFF	TGTGCCACCAGTGACCTTACTCTTAGCGGGATACACACCGGGGAGCTGTTTTTT	TRBV24-1	TRBJ2-2	TRBD2	.	18
CASSLGAGGMNTGELFF	TGTGCCAGCAGCTTAGGGGCAGGGGGTATGAACACCGGGGAGCTGTTTTTT	TRBV11-3	TRBJ2-2	TRBD1	.	17
CASSLRQAVGNSPLHF	TGTGCCAGCAGTCTTAGACAGGCAGTAGGAAATTCACCCCTCCACTTT	TRBV7-9	TRBJ1-6	.	.	16
CASSLEAGRAYEQYF	TGCGCCAGCAGCTTGGAGGCAGGCAGAGCCTACGAGCAGTACTTC	TRBV5-1	TRBJ2-7	.	.	15
CASSERTGGNYGYTF	TGTGCCAGCAGTGAAAGGACAGGGGGGAACTATGGCTACACCTTC	TRBV2	TRBJ1-2	TRBD1	.	15
CASSLGPGQSYQETQYF	TGTGCCAGCAGCTTAGGGCCGGGACAATCTTACCAAGAGACCCAGTACTTC	TRBV11-3	TRBJ2-5	.	.	17
CASSLLAGEGHEQFF	TGCGCCAGCAGCTTGCTAGCGGGAGAGGGTCATGAGCAGTTCTTC	TRBV5-1	TRBJ2-1	TRBD2	.	15
CASSINDRSVEQYF	TGTGCCAGTAGTATAAACGACAGGTCAGTCGAGCAGTACTTC	TRBV19	TRBJ2-7	.	.	14
CASSKGLAGGPRYEQFF	TGCGCCAGCAGCAAGGGACTAGCGGGAGGGCCAAGGTATGAGCAGTTCTTC	TRBV5-1	TRBJ2-1	TRBD2	.	17